The 13 T cell receptor beta chains below were found in one sample sequenced in a study of cytomegalovirus exposure and HLA in healthy donors. The primer mix had 60 Vbeta and 13 Jbeta primers. The repertoire was sequenced with immunoSEQ multiplex PCR; TCRdb's copy has only in-frame clones and lacks some. The sample includes under 150,000 clones, approximately 77% seen only once; the top ten take around 2%. The material sequenced was PBMCs. These receptors all come from a man between 18 and 29 years old in good health and CMV-seronegative.

The chain recombines TRBV11-3 with TRBJ1-1; D is ambiguous. Per the germline V gene, CDR1 is SGHNT and CDR2 is YENEEA. This CDR3 is 12 amino acids long. Trimming took 3 bases from V and 3 from J, leaving 5 bases between them. The CDR3 spells CASSFGDTEAFF. CDR3 sequence (DNA): TGTGCCAGCAGCTTCGGGGACACTGAAGCTTTCTTT.

The chain joins TRBV7-9 to TRBJ1-2; TRBD1 might be the D (6 bases). CDR1 is SEHNR and CDR2 is FQNEAQ in the germline V gene (reference sequence). With 1 base removed from V and 1 base from J, the gap between germline ends came to 10 bases. The CDR3 runs 15 residues. The chain's CDR3 is CASSLEGGLNYGYTF. CDR3 DNA: TGTGCCAGCAGCTTAGAGGGGGGGCTTAACTATGGCTACACCTTC.

This chain's CDR3 is CASGPHGGTGYTF. The CDR3 region has the DNA TGTGCCAGCGGTCCGCATGGGGGGACTGGCTACACCTTC. The chain joins TRBV25-1 to TRBJ1-2, with D maybe TRBD1 (5 bases). The germline gives CDR1 MGHDK, CDR2 SYGVNS. This CDR3 contains 13 residues. Trimming took 8 bases from V and 7 from J, leaving 17 bases between them.

The V and J genes are TRBV18 and TRBJ2-2; 9 bases fit TRBD1. From germline, CDR1 is KGHSH and CDR2 LQKENI. J was trimmed by 3 bases and V by 8 bases; bases with no gene match: 7. This CDR3 contains 15 residues. The CDR3 here is CASLDRGIDTGELFF. The CDR3 nucleotides are TGTGCCAGCCTAGACAGGGGGATTGACACCGGGGAGCTGTTTTTT.

V usage is TRBV4-1 and J usage is TRBJ1-1; D gene uncertain. Germline CDR1 is MGHRA and CDR2 is YSYEKL. V was shortened by 1 base and J by 3 bases, with 15 bases between the two germline ends. This CDR3 region has 16 residues. The CDR3, as DNA: TGCGCCAGCAGCCAAGTTCGCGGGGTTCGAGACACTGAAGCTTTCTTT. Translating gives CASSQVRGVRDTEAFF.

The CDR3 DNA sequence: TGCGCCAGCAGCCAAGAATTTACTCTAGACTATGGCTACACCTTC. Translation: CASSQEFTLDYGYTF. The genes are TRBV4-1 and TRBJ1-2; D not resolved. V was shortened by 0 bases and J by 3 bases, with 11 bases between the two germline ends. This CDR3 contains 15 residues. Germline V gene sequence: CDR1 MGHRA, CDR2 YSYEKL.

This clone was seen just once. The chain links TRBV19 to TRBJ1-1, with 7 bases lining up with TRBD1. Germline V lookup: CDR1 LNHDA, CDR2 SQIVND (reference sequence). This CDR3 spans 16 amino acids. V shed 4 bases and J 0 bases; nucleotides not matched to a gene: 8. The CDR3 bases are TGTGCCAGTAGTACCACGACAGGGCCCATGAACACTGAAGCTTTCTTT. Its protein is CASSTTTGPMNTEAFF.

This clone was seen a few times. Additional DNA sequences in this sample encode the identical CDR3. This CDR3 reads CASSLGQGGNQPQHF. The CDR3 coding sequence is TGTGCCAGCAGCTTAGGACAGGGAGGCAATCAGCCCCAGCATTTT. The chain uses TRBV11-2 and TRBJ1-5, with 7 nucleotides matching TRBD1. Unmatched junction bases numbered 2, after V lost 1 base and J lost 2 bases. CDR3 length: 15 residues. Germline CDR1 is SGHAT and CDR2 is FQNNGV.

CDR3: CASSYSSFSYEQYF. The CDR3 coding sequence is TGTGCCAGCAGTTACTCGAGCTTCTCATACGAGCAGTACTTC. The chain couples TRBV6-5 to TRBJ2-7, with D unclear. This CDR3 spans 14 amino acids. Germline assignment: CDR1 MNHEY and CDR2 SVGAGI. The V gene lost 0 bases and the J gene lost 4 bases, with 10 bases spanning the gap.

The chain recombines TRBV7-6 with TRBJ1-2, with 9 bases aligning to TRBD1. CDR3 length: 16 amino acids. The germline V gene has CDR1 SGHVS and CDR2 FNYEAQ. With V trimmed by 2 bases and J by 4 bases, 8 bases remained unmatched. DNA of the CDR3: TGTGCCAGCAGCTTAAGGAAGGGACAGGGATTCTATGGCTACACCTTC. Residues: CASSLRKGQGFYGYTF.

The rearrangement uses TRBV5-1 and TRBJ1-5, with D possibly matching TRBD1 (5 bases). The V gene's germline CDR1 is SGHRS and CDR2 YFSETQ. This CDR3 is 17 amino acids long. V lost 4 bases, J lost 5 bases, and 22 bases lay in between. The CDR3 here is CASSNLAGGNGDQPQHF. The CDR3 DNA sequence: TGCGCCAGCAGCAACCTCGCTGGGGGGAATGGGGATCAGCCCCAGCATTTT.

The V and J genes are TRBV29-1 and TRBJ1-1; 7 nucleotides align to TRBD1. CDR1 is SQVTM and CDR2 is ANQGSEA in the germline V gene. There are 13 residues in the CDR3. V shed 6 bases, J shed 2 bases, and the junction held 6 bases outside the gene matches. The CDR3 here is CSVRDRENTEAFF. CDR3 DNA sequence: TGCAGCGTCCGGGACAGAGAAAACACTGAAGCTTTCTTT.

The chain recombines TRBV5-1 with TRBJ1-1, with 9 nucleotides matching TRBD1. Germline trimming cut 5 bases from V and 4 bases from J; bases unmatched to any gene: 9. Per the germline V gene, CDR1 is SGHRS and CDR2 is YFSETQ. This CDR3 has 15 amino acids. The CDR3 reads CASRSTPGQGTEAFF. Here the CDR3 DNA reads TGCGCCAGCAGGTCAACGCCGGGACAGGGCACTGAAGCTTTCTTT. The full variable domain, rest sourced from reference TRBV5-1 and TRBJ1-1, is KAGVTQTPRYLIKTRGQQVTLSCSPISGHRSVSWYQQTPGQGLQFLFEYFSETQRNKGNFPGRFSGRQFSNSRSEMNVSTLELGDSALYLCASRSTPGQGTEAFFGQGTRLTVV.